These 30 T cell receptor beta chains were all obtained from the same sample, sequenced in a study of STAT3 mutations in large granular lymphocyte leukemia. General study points: Every T-cell large granular lymphocyte leukemia patient had at least one immunodominant TCR beta clonotype.

TCRdb's table, derived via immunoSEQ multiplex PCR, lists solely in-frame clones and lacks some. The top ten clones hold 85% to 90% of a sample with approximately 3,700 clones, 82% of them seen once. These receptors have no known antigen. The sample comprised peripheral blood mononuclear cells. All receptors come from a boy between 10 and 17 years old with T-cell large granular lymphocyte leukemia. Some clones in this sample may be carry-over from other donors' samples.

The V call is TRBV5-6, the J call TRBJ2-7, with TRBD2 matching over 7 bases. From germline, CDR1 is SGHDT and CDR2 YYEEEE. This CDR3 is built from 15 residues. Trimming removed 0 bases from V and 2 bases from J; junction bases left unmatched: 5. In DNA, the CDR3 is TGTGCCAGCAGCTTGGCACTAGCGACGCCCTACGAGCAGTACTTC. Its protein is CASSLALATPYEQYF.

The rearrangement joins TRBV10-1 to TRBJ2-7; TRBD2 is a possible D gene (5 bases). The CDR3 covers 13 residues. Trimming took 2 bases from V and 3 from J, leaving 8 bases between them. Per germline, CDR1 WNHNN and CDR2 SYGVQD (reference sequence). CDR3 bases: TGCGCCAGCAGTGAGGGACTGGACTACGAGCAGTACTTC. Amino acid sequence: CASSEGLDYEQYF.

The chain has TRBV6-5 and TRBJ2-7; D is unresolved. Trimming pared 10 bases from V and 0 bases from J, leaving 13 bases between. CDR1 and CDR2 (germline): MNHEY, SVGAGI. The CDR3 has 13 residues. The CDR3: CATSSLLSYEQYF. CDR3 nucleotides: TGTGCCACCTCCAGCTTGCTCTCCTACGAGCAGTACTTC.

The chain links TRBV27 to TRBJ2-6, with TRBD1 matching 7 bases. The CDR3 consists of 17 residues. The J segment lost 0 bases and the V segment lost 0 bases, leaving 2 bases of the junction unmatched. The germline gives CDR1 MNHEY, CDR2 SMNVEV (reference sequence). This CDR3 reads CASSLSPGGSGANVLTF. CDR3 nucleotide sequence: TGTGCCAGCAGTTTATCACCAGGGGGCTCTGGGGCCAACGTCCTGACTTTC.

This sequence joins TRBV30 and TRBJ1-3; TRBD1 might be the D (5 bases). V lost 2 bases and J 0 bases, leaving 17 bases between the germline ends. The germline V gene encodes CDR1 GTSNPN and CDR2 SVGIG (reference sequence). CDR3 length: 17 amino acids. Written as DNA, the CDR3 is TGTGCCTGGAGTCCCGGGACGGCTGGCCTCTCTGGAAACACCATATATTTT. It encodes CAWSPGTAGLSGNTIYF.

This chain connects TRBV2 to TRBJ1-5, with TRBD1 matching 7 bases. The CDR3 covers 11 residues. J was trimmed by 11 bases and V by 5 bases; bases with no gene match: 3. Germline CDR1 and CDR2: SNHLY and FYNNEI. The CDR3 sequence: CASSLTGAQHF. CDR3 in DNA: TGTGCCAGCAGTCTTACAGGGGCCCAGCATTTT.

This clone was found once. CDR3: CASSLEHRGTDTQYF. CDR3 coding DNA: TGCGCCAGCAGCTTGGAGCACAGGGGGACAGATACGCAGTATTTT. V gene TRBV5-1 combines with J gene TRBJ2-3, with 8 nucleotides matching TRBD1. Trimming removed 0 bases from V and 3 bases from J; junction bases left unmatched: 3. Germline lookup yields CDR1 SGHRS and CDR2 YFSETQ. The CDR3 has 15 residues.

This sequence joins TRBV6-5 and TRBJ2-7; D is ambiguous. The CDR3 is 13 residues long. The V end lost 2 bases, the J end lost 5 bases, and 10 bases lay between the germline ends. Germline V CDR1 and CDR2: MNHEY, SVGAGI. The CDR3 DNA sequence: TGTGCCAGCAGTTACCCAGGTAGTGACGAGCAGTACTTC. It encodes CASSYPGSDEQYF.

The chain links TRBV5-1 to TRBJ1-1, with D possibly being TRBD1 (5 bases). With 3 bases removed from V and 0 bases from J, the gap between germline ends came to 9 bases. The germline gives CDR1 SGHRS, CDR2 YFSETQ. This CDR3 region has 14 residues. CDR3 sequence: CASSSGTMNTEAFF. The CDR3 DNA follows: TGCGCCAGCAGCTCCGGGACCATGAACACTGAAGCTTTCTTT.

The chain links TRBV5-1 to TRBJ1-6; 11 bases align to TRBD1. The V gene end was trimmed by 4 bases and the J gene end by 5 bases; junction bases not matched to a gene: 5. CDR1 and CDR2 from the germline V gene are SGHRS and YFSETQ. CDR3 length equals 16 residues. The CDR3 protein is CASSLGTGGNNSPLHF. The CDR3 nucleotides are TGCGCCAGCAGCCTCGGGACAGGGGGAAATAATTCACCCCTCCACTTT.

The chain couples TRBV2 to TRBJ2-7, with D possibly being TRBD1 or TRBD2 (5 bases each). From germline, CDR1 is SNHLY and CDR2 FYNNEI. CDR3 length equals 19 residues. The V gene lost 6 bases and the J gene lost 2 bases, with 29 bases spanning the gap. CDR3 loop: CASSPHRRSGTQAAYEQYF. CDR3 coding DNA: TGTGCCAGCAGCCCTCACAGGAGATCCGGGACCCAGGCGGCCTACGAGCAGTACTTC.

This sequence joins TRBV25-1 and TRBJ1-1, with 7 bases matching TRBD1. The trim removed 6 bases at V and 4 bases at J, leaving 5 bases unmatched. The germline V gene has CDR1 MGHDK and CDR2 SYGVNS. This CDR3 is 13 amino acids long. CDR3: CASRTGLITEAFF. The CDR3, as DNA: TGTGCCAGCAGGACAGGGTTGATCACTGAAGCTTTCTTT.

CDR3 DNA: TGTGCCAGCAGTTTGCGTCGGGAGGGCCACTCTGGGGCCAACGTCCTGACTTTC. It yields the protein CASSLRREGHSGANVLTF. This chain connects TRBV28 to TRBJ2-6; 8 nucleotides line up with TRBD2. CDR3 length: 18 amino acids. Germline lookup yields CDR1 MDHEN and CDR2 SYDVKM. With 3 bases clipped from V and 0 bases from J, the junction kept 7 bases outside the gene matches.

The chain couples TRBV30 to TRBJ1-1; D call uncertain. CDR1 is GTSNPN, CDR2 SVGIG, per germline (reference sequence). This CDR3 has 14 amino acids. This CDR3 reads CATVGRPLNTEAFF. CDR3 nucleotide sequence: TGTGCTACAGTTGGACGGCCACTGAACACTGAAGCTTTCTTT. Based on the CDR3 plus reference TRBV30 and TRBJ1-1, the full variable domain is SQTIHQWPATLVQPVGSPLSLECTVEGTSNPNLYWYRQAAGRGLQLLFYSVGIGQISSEVPQNLSASRPQDRQFILSSKKLLLSDSGFYLCATVGRPLNTEAFFGQGTRLTVV.

The CDR3: CASSSGYEQYF. CDR3 nucleotides: TGTGCCAGCAGCTCAGGCTACGAGCAGTACTTC. This chain joins TRBV9 and TRBJ2-7, with no clear D. The CDR3 extends over 11 amino acids. V was shortened by 4 bases and J by 3 bases, with 5 bases between the two germline ends. CDR1 SGDLS and CDR2 YYNGEE come from the germline V gene.

The V gene is TRBV5-6, the J gene TRBJ2-3; the D is unclear. Trimming pared 3 bases from V and 0 bases from J, leaving 17 bases between. Germline loops: CDR1 SGHDT, CDR2 YYEEEE. This CDR3 is built from 17 residues. The CDR3 loop is CASSSRLRRLSTDTQYF. The DNA of the CDR3 is TGTGCCAGCAGCTCTCGACTTCGCCGTTTGAGCACAGATACGCAGTATTTT.

The rearrangement links TRBV6-5 to TRBJ2-3; D not resolved. The CDR3 is made up of 13 amino acids. Per the germline V gene, CDR1 is MNHEY and CDR2 is SVGAGI. The V gene lost 6 bases and the J gene lost 6 bases, with 13 bases spanning the gap. The CDR3 sequence is CASSRRLMDTQYF. The DNA for the CDR3 is TGTGCCAGCAGCCGACGATTAATGGATACGCAGTATTTT.

The chain combines TRBV30 with TRBJ2-5, with D perhaps assigned TRBD1 or TRBD2 (7 bases each). Germline V gene data show CDR1 as GTSNPN and CDR2 as SVGIG (reference sequence). Trimming pared 5 bases from V and 3 bases from J, leaving 19 bases between. This CDR3 comprises 15 residues. This CDR3 reads CAWDREDRRKETQYF. DNA of the CDR3: TGTGCCTGGGACCGGGAGGACAGGAGGAAAGAGACCCAGTACTTC. The variable domain in full, with the rest retrieved from reference TRBV30 and TRBJ2-5, is SQTIHQWPATLVQPVGSPLSLECTVEGTSNPNLYWYRQAAGRGLQLLFYSVGIGQISSEVPQNLSASRPQDRQFILSSKKLLLSDSGFYLCAWDREDRRKETQYFGPGTRLLVL.

The rearrangement joins TRBV30 to TRBJ1-2; D not resolved. Trimming cost V 3 bases and J 4 bases, with 15 bases left between them. Germline V gives CDR1 GTSNPN, CDR2 SVGIG (reference sequence). CDR3 length: 14 amino acids. CDR3 in amino acids: CAWRVGGWAYGYTF. Written as DNA, the CDR3 is TGTGCCTGGAGAGTTGGCGGGTGGGCCTATGGCTACACCTTC.

This chain connects TRBV4-2 to TRBJ1-5, with D perhaps TRBD1 (5 bases). Looked up from germline, CDR1 is LGHNA and CDR2 is YNFKEQ. V was shortened by 3 bases and J by 4 bases, with 10 bases between the two germline ends. The CDR3 sequence is 14 residues long. CDR3 sequence (DNA): TGTGCCAGCAGCCATGTGGGGGAAAATCAGCCCCAGCATTTT. It codes for CASSHVGENQPQHF.

The chain is built from TRBV14 and TRBJ1-2; the match to TRBD1 covers 7 bases. Unmatched junction bases numbered 4, after V lost 2 bases and J lost 4 bases. The CDR3 contains 14 residues. Germline assignment: CDR1 SGHDN and CDR2 FVKESK. As DNA, the CDR3 is TGTGCCAGCAGCCAACAATCAGGGGGCTATGGCTACACCTTC. This translates into CASSQQSGGYGYTF.

V is TRBV7-9 and J is TRBJ2-7; the D gene is possibly TRBD2 (5 bases). The germline CDR1 and CDR2 sequences are SEHNR and FQNEAQ (reference sequence). V lost 5 bases and J 3 bases, leaving 11 bases between the germline ends. CDR3 length: 13 residues. CDR3 sequence: CASSATLGYEQYF. Here the CDR3 DNA reads TGTGCCAGCAGCGCCACACTAGGCTACGAGCAGTACTTC.

The gene calls are TRBV6-6 and TRBJ1-2; D is unclear. Germline V gene lookup returns CDR1 MNHNY and CDR2 SVGAGI (reference sequence). V gave up 6 bases and J gave up 2 bases, with 10 bases separating them. CDR3 length: 13 amino acids. The CDR3 loop reads CASRFDTNYGYTF. As DNA, the CDR3 is TGTGCCAGCAGATTCGACACGAACTATGGCTACACCTTC.

The V gene is TRBV2, the J gene TRBJ1-2; 9 positions match TRBD1. V was clipped by 7 bases and J by 6 bases; unmatched bases: 15. The CDR3 is made up of 16 amino acids. Germline V gene data show CDR1 as SNHLY and CDR2 as FYNNEI. The CDR3 sequence: CASTTSALQGANGYTF. CDR3 bases: TGTGCCAGCACCACGTCAGCTCTACAGGGGGCTAATGGCTACACCTTC.

The J gene is TRBJ2-7, the V gene TRBV25-1; D is possibly TRBD1 (5 bases). The CDR3 loop spans 11 amino acids. Germline V gives CDR1 MGHDK, CDR2 SYGVNS. Trimming shortened V by 6 bases and J by 6 bases, and 9 bases separated the two germline ends. In nucleotides, the CDR3 is TGTGCCAGCAGATTGGGGCTCGAGCAGTACTTC. It translates to CASRLGLEQYF.

Note on this clone: Relative to the germline gene, one junction end is altered; a read error may explain this. The rearrangement uses TRBV7-9 and TRBJ1-1; 10 bases are a match to TRBD1. The germline V gene encodes CDR1 SEHNR and CDR2 FQNEAQ (reference sequence). CDR3 length: 12 amino acids. DNA for the CDR3: TGTGCCAGCAGCTCGGGGGGGACAGGGGCATCGTTT. It codes for CASSSGGTGASF.

The V call is TRBV2, the J call TRBJ1-2; 8 nucleotides agree with TRBD1. J gave up 6 bases and V 6 bases, and 9 bases lay outside the gene matches. This CDR3 spans 14 amino acids. The germline V gene has CDR1 SNHLY and CDR2 FYNNEI. CDR3 bases: TGTGCCAGCAGCATTCAGGGGGCGGAAGATGGCTACACCTTC. Translated: CASSIQGAEDGYTF.

The chain is built from TRBV30 and TRBJ1-2; D call uncertain. The CDR3 is 14 residues long. V lost 5 bases to trimming and J lost 4 bases, with 17 bases between them. Germline-derived CDR1 and CDR2 are GTSNPN and SVGIG (reference sequence). CDR3 amino acids: CAWSRGGFGYGYTF. The CDR3, as DNA: TGTGCCTGGTCACGAGGAGGGTTTGGCTATGGCTACACCTTC.

The chain recombines TRBV30 with TRBJ1-5, with TRBD1 matching 7 bases. Germline trimming cut 1 base from V and 1 base from J; bases unmatched to any gene: 4. The germline gives CDR1 GTSNPN, CDR2 SVGIG (reference sequence). CDR3 length equals 15 residues. The CDR3 protein is CAWSDGTASNQPQHF. In DNA form, the CDR3 reads TGTGCCTGGAGTGATGGGACAGCCAGCAATCAGCCCCAGCATTTT.

V and J are TRBV5-4 and TRBJ1-6; possible D gene TRBD1, 6 bases. From germline, CDR1 is SGHNT and CDR2 YYREEE (reference sequence). V dropped 3 bases and J dropped 9 bases, with 13 bases sitting between them. There are 14 residues in the CDR3. The CDR3 sequence: CASSSRGDGSPLHF. CDR3 coding DNA: TGTGCCAGCAGCTCCAGGGGAGATGGTTCACCCCTCCACTTT.